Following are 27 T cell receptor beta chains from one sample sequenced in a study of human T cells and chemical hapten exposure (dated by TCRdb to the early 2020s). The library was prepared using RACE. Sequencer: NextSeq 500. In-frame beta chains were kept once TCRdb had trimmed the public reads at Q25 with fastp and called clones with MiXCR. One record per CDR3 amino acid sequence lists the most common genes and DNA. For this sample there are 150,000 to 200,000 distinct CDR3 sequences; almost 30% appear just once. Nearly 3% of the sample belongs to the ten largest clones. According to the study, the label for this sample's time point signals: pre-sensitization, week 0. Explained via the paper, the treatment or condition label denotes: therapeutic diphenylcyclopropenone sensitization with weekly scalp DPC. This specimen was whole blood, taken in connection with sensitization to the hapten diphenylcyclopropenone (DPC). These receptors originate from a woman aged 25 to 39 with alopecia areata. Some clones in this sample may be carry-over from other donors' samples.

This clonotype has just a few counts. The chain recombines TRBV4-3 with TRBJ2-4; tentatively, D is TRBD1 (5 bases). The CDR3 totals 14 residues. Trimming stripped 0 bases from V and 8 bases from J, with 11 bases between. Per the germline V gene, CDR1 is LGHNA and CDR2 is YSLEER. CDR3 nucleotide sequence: TGCGCCAGCAGCCAAGATTACCAGGGTCACATTCAGTACTTC. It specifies CASSQDYQGHIQYF.

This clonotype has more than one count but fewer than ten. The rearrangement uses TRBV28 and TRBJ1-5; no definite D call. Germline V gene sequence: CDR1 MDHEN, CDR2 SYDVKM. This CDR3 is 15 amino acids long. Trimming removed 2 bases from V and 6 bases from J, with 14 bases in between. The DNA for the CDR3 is TGTGCCAGCAGTTTAAGTGCCGAGAGCGGTCAGCCCCAGCATTTT. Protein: CASSLSAESGQPQHF.

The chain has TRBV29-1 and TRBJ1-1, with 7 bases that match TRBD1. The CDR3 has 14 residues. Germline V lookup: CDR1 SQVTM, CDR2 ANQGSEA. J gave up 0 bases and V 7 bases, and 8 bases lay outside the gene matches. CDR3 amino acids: CSADYRGLNTEAFF. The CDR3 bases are TGCAGCGCAGACTACAGGGGACTGAACACTGAAGCTTTCTTT.

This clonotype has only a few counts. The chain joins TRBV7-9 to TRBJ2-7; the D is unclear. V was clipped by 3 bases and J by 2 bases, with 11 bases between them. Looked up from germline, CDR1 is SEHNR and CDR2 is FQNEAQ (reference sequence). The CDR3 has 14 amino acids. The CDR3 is CASSFIIGPYEQYF. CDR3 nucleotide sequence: TGTGCCAGCAGCTTTATCATTGGTCCCTACGAGCAGTACTTC.

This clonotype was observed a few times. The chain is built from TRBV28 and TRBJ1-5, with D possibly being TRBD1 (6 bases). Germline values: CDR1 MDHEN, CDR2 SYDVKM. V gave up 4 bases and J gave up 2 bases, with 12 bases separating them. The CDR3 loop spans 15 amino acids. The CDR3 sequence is CASSSGGMGNQPQHF. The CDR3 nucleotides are TGTGCCAGCAGTTCTGGGGGCATGGGCAATCAGCCCCAGCATTTT. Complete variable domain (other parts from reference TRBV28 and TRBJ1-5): DVKVTQSSRYLVKRTGEKVFLECVQDMDHENMFWYRQDPGLGLRLIYFSYDVKMKEKGDIPEGYSVSREKKERFSLILESASTNQTSMYLCASSSGGMGNQPQHFGDGTRLSIL.

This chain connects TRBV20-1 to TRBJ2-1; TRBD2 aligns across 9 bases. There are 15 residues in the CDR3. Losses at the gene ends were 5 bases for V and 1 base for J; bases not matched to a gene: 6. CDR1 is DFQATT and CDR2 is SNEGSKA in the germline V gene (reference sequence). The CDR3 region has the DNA TGCAGTGCTTATCCCCTAGCGGGGTCCTACAATGAGCAGTTCTTC. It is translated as CSAYPLAGSYNEQFF.

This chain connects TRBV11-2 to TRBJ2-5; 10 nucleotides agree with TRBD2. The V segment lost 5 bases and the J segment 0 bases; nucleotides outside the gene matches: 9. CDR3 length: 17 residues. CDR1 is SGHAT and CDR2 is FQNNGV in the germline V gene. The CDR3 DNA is TGTGCCAGCAGCCGTCGGACTAGCGGAAAGTACCAAGAGACCCAGTACTTC. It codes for CASSRRTSGKYQETQYF.

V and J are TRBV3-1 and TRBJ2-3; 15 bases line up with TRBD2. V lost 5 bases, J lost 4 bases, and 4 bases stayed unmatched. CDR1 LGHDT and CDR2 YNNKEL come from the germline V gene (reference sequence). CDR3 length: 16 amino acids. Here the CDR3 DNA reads TGTGCCAGCAGCTTGAGGACTAGCGGGAGGGCAGATACGCAGTATTTT. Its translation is CASSLRTSGRADTQYF.

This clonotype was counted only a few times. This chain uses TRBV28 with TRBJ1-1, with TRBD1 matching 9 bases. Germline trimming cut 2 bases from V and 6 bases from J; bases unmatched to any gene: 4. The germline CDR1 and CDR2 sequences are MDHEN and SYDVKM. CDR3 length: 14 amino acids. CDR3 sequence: CASSLEQGAAEAFF. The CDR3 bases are TGTGCCAGCAGTTTAGAACAGGGGGCGGCTGAAGCTTTCTTT.

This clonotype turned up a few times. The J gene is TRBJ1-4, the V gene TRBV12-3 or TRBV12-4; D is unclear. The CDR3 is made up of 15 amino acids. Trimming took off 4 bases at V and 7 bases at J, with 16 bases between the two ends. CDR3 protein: CASSSKQWSSEKLFF. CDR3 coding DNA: TGTGCCAGCAGTTCCAAACAATGGAGTTCTGAAAAACTGTTTTTT.

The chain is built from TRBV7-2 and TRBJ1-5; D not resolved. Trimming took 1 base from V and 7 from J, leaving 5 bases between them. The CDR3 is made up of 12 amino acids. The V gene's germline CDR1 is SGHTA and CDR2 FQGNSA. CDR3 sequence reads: CASSLEVQPQHF. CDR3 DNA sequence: TGTGCCAGCAGCTTAGAGGTGCAGCCCCAGCATTTT.

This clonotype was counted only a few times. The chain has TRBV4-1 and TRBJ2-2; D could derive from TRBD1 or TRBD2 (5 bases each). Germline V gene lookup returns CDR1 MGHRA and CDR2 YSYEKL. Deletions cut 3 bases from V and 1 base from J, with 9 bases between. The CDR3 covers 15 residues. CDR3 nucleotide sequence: TGCGCCAGCAGCCAGGGGACCATGAACACCGGGGAGCTGTTTTTT. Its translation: CASSQGTMNTGELFF.

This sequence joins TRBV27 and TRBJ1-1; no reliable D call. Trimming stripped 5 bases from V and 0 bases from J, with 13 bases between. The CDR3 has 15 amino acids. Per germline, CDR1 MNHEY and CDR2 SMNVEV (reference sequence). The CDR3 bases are TGTGCCAGCAGTCCCTGGCCAATCATGAACACTGAAGCTTTCTTT. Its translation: CASSPWPIMNTEAFF.

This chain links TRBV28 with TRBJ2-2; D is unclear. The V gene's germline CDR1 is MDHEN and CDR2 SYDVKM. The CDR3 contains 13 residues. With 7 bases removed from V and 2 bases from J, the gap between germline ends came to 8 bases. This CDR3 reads CASTASNTGELFF. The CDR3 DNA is TGTGCCAGCACGGCCAGCAACACCGGGGAGCTGTTTTTT.

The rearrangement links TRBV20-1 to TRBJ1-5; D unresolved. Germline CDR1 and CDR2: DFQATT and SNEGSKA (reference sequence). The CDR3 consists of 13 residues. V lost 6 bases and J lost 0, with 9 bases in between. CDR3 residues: CSAMGDSNQPQHF. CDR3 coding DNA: TGCAGTGCCATGGGCGATAGCAATCAGCCCCAGCATTTT.

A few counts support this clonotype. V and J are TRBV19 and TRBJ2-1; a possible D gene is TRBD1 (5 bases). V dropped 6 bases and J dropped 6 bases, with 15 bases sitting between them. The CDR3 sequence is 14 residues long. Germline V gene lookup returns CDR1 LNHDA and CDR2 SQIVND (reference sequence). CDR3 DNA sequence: TGTGCCAGTAGGAAAACAGGTCGTCCCAATGAGCAGTTCTTC. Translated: CASRKTGRPNEQFF.

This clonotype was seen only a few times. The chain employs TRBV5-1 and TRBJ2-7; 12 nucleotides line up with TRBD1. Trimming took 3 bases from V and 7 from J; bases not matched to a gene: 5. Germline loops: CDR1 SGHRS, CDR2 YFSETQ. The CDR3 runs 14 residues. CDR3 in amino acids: CASSWDRGLREQYF. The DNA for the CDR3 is TGCGCCAGCAGCTGGGACAGGGGGCTCAGAGAGCAGTACTTC.

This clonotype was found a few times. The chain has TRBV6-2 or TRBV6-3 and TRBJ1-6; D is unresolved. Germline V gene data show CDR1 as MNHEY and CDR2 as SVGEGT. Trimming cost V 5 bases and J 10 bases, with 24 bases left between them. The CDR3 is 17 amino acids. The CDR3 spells CASSPVGVVVVSSPLHF. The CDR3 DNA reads TGTGCCAGCAGTCCCGTGGGCGTCGTGGTGGTTTCCTCACCCCTCCACTTT.

CDR3 DNA: TGCAGCGTTAGGACTAGCGGCAATGAGCAGTTCTTC. Translation: CSVRTSGNEQFF. The chain is built from TRBV29-1 and TRBJ2-1; 10 bases align to TRBD2. After removal of 5 bases from V and 6 bases from J, the junction contained 1 base not matched to a gene. The CDR3 has 12 residues. CDR1 and CDR2 (germline): SQVTM, ANQGSEA.

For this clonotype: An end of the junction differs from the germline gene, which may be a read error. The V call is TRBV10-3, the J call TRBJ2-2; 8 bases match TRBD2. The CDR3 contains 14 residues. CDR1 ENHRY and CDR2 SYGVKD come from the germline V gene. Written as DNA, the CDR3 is TGTTCCATCGGGAGCGGGGGGAACACCGGGGAGCTGTTTTTT. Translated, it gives CSIGSGGNTGELFF.

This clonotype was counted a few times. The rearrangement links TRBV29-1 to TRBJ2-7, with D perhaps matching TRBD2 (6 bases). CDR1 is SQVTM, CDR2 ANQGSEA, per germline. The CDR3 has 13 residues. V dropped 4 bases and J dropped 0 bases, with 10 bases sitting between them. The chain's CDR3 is CSVGGRTSYEQYF. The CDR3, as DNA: TGCAGCGTTGGGGGGAGGACCTCCTACGAGCAGTACTTC.

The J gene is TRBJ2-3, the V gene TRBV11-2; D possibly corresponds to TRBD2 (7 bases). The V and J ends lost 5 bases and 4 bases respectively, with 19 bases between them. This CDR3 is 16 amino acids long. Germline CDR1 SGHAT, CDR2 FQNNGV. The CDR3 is CASSLTAGARSDTQYF. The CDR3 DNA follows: TGTGCCAGCAGCCTTACCGCGGGGGCGAGGTCAGATACGCAGTATTTT.

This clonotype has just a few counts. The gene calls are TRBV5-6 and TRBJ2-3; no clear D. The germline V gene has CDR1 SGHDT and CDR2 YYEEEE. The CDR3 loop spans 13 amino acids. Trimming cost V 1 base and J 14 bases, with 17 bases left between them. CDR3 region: CASSLPRFPRRYF. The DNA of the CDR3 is TGTGCCAGCAGCTTGCCTCGCTTTCCCCGTCGGTATTTT. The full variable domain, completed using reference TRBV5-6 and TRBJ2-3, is DAGVTQSPTHLIKTRGQQVTLRCSPKSGHDTVSWYQQALGQGPQFIFQYYEEEERQRGNFPDRFSGHQFPNYSSELNVNALLLGDSALYLCASSLPRFPRRYFGPGTRLTVL.

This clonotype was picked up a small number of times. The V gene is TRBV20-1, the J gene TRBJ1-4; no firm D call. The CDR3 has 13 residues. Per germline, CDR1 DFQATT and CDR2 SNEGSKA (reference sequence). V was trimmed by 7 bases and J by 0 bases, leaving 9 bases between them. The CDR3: CSVRETTNEKLFF. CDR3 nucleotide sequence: TGCAGTGTTCGGGAAACAACTAATGAAAAACTGTTTTTT.

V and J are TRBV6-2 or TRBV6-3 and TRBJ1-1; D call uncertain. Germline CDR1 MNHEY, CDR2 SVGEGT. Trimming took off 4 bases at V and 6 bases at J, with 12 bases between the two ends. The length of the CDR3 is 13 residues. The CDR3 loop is CASSSASVPEAFF. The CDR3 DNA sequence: TGTGCCAGCAGTTCTGCCAGCGTGCCTGAAGCTTTCTTT.

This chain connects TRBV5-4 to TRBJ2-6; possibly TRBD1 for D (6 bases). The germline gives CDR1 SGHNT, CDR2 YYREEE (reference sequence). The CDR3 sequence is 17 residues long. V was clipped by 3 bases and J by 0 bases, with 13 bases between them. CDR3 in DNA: TGTGCCAGCAGCTCACAGGGAACTAACTCTGGGGCCAACGTCCTGACTTTC. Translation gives CASSSQGTNSGANVLTF.

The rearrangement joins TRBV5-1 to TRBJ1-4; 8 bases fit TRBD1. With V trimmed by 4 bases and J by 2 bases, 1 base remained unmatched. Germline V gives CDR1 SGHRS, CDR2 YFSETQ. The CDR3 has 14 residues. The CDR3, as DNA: TGCGCCAGCAGCAGACAGGGGACTAATGAAAAACTGTTTTTT. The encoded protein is CASSRQGTNEKLFF.